This T cell receptor beta chain originates from a study of shared clonotypes between healthy human individuals. General study findings and limits: Four donors shared 4.5% to 6.5% of their naive CD4 clonotypes.

A word on this clone: Its specificity is not known.

The V end lost 7 bases, the J end lost 3 bases, and 14 bases lay between the germline ends. The CDR3 runs to 14 residues. The germline CDR1 and CDR2 sequences are SGHRS and YFSETQ. Over several immunoSEQ plates, each subset's genomic DNA was distributed in even portions. Original processing methods: In the immunoSEQ data, sequences were junction-only and lacked quality scores, so filtering differed. Profiled with immunoSEQ multiplex PCR; TCRdb holds only in-frame clones, not every one. V and J calls and clone size are as listed in that table; D and trimming were resolved from the DNA. Of approximately 1.5 million clones in the sample, 95% to 99% were seen once.

This clonotype originated in a man aged 25-45 years in good health. Source material: naive CD4+ T cells sorted from blood. The subset here: CD45RA+ positively selected. The rearrangement links TRBV5-1 to TRBJ2-1, with unresolved D. This chain's CDR3 is CASERGPDYNEQFF. In DNA form, the CDR3 reads TGCGCCAGCGAGAGAGGACCCGACTACAATGAGCAGTTCTTC. The full variable domain, its missing parts supplied by reference TRBV5-1 and TRBJ2-1, is KAGVTQTPRYLIKTRGQQVTLSCSPISGHRSVSWYQQTPGQGLQFLFEYFSETQRNKGNFPGRFSGRQFSNSRSEMNVSTLELGDSALYLCASERGPDYNEQFFGPGTRLTVL.